Listed below are T cell receptor beta chains from one sample, sequenced in a study of graft-versus-host responses after intestinal transplantation. The method was immunoSEQ multiplex PCR; TCRdb's version includes in-frame clones alone and lacks a portion of them. Of 3,500 to 4,500 clones listed, 76% are singletons. The sequencing here drew on ileum tissue, taken 338 days after intestinal transplantation. All receptors derive from a human patient who received an intestinal transplant, so some T cells may come from the graft donor. Each CDR3 is given with its conserved first and last residue. The D gene is left open where the match is weak. A row's size may be missing; if present it is once, few, many or a size class.

18	TRBJ1-5	once	.	TRBV7-2	TGTGCCAGCACACATCCCCGAGGGAGGAACCATGGTGATCAGCCCCAGCATTTT	CASTHPRGRNHGDQPQHF
12	TRBJ2-7	.	.	TRBV5-5	TGTGCCAGCAGCCCCCACTACTACGAGCAGTACTTC	CASSPHYYEQYF
16	TRBJ2-3	.	TRBD2	TRBV9	TGTGCCAGCAGCGTAGAGGCGGGGGGGCCGACAGATACGCAGTATTTT	CASSVEAGGPTDTQYF
15	TRBJ1-4	.	TRBD1	TRBV5-1	TGCGCCAGCAGCTTTTCCGGGACAGGGGAAGAAAAACTGTTTTTT	CASSFSGTGEEKLFF
14	TRBJ1-4	.	TRBD1	TRBV5-1	TGCGCCAGCACGACCGGGACAGGGTCTGAAAAACTGTTTTTT	CASTTGTGSEKLFF
15	TRBJ1-1	.	TRBD1	TRBV6-1	TGTGCCAGCTATGATCGACAGGGCCTGAACACTGAAGCTTTCTTT	CASYDRQGLNTEAFF
15	TRBJ2-7	.	TRBD2	TRBV28	TGTGCCAGCAGTTTGGATAGCGGGGAACTCAGCGAGCAGTACTTC	CASSLDSGELSEQYF
15	TRBJ2-7	.	TRBD2	TRBV9	TGTGCCAGCAGCCCGGGACTAGCGGGAATCTACGAGCAGTACTTC	CASSPGLAGIYEQYF
12	TRBJ1-1	.	TRBD1	TRBV29-1	TGCAGCGCGGACAGGGGTAACACTGAAGCTTTCTTT	CSADRGNTEAFF
16	TRBJ1-1	few	.	TRBV4-1	TGCGCCAGCAGCCAAGAAGGGGGGGCGCGGGACACTGAAGCTTTCTTT	CASSQEGGARDTEAFF
15	TRBJ2-1	.	TRBD1	TRBV6-5	TGTGCCAGCAGCCTGACAGGGGCCGGTTACAATGAGCAGTTCTTC	CASSLTGAGYNEQFF
15	TRBJ2-5	.	TRBD1	TRBV5-1	TGCGCCAGCAGCTTGAGAGGACAGGGACAAGAGACCCAGTACTTC	CASSLRGQGQETQYF
18	TRBJ2-1	few	TRBD2	TRBV2	TGTGCCAGCAGGGGGATGGGGCTAGCGGGAGCGTCCTACAATGAGCAGTTCTTC	CASRGMGLAGASYNEQFF
16	TRBJ2-1	.	.	TRBV19	TGTGCCAGTAGTATCACCTCCACGAGCTCCTACAATGAGCAGTTCTTC	CASSITSTSSYNEQFF